A selection of T cell receptor beta chains follows, all from one sample in a study of T-cell memory formation after mild COVID-19. TCRdb independently ran MiXCR on the 5' RACE reads; one entry per CDR3 protein. The table lists around 140,000 distinct CDR3 sequences, 20% to 25% of them singletons. Material for sequencing was PBMCs or a T cell subset sorted from them (not recorded which). The receptors originated from an adult woman who had mild COVID-19 (a few samples of this study predate the infection). Cell type and time point are not known. The conserved cysteine and the conserved F or W are not part of the CDR3 here. Clone size is given for some rows only: seen once, a few or many times, or a class if the clone is expanded.

V,size,J,CDR3
TRBV4-1,.,TRBJ2-3,ASSPPGQPDTQY
TRBV12-3/TRBV12-4,.,TRBJ2-5,ASSGTGGETQY
TRBV27,few,TRBJ2-1,ASSPTGTEQF
TRBV7-9,.,TRBJ2-5,ASSPRLGTSQETQY
TRBV5-1,few,TRBJ1-6,ASRPGDNGSPLH
TRBV25-1,few,TRBJ1-5,ASSEKQGYQPQH
TRBV4-1,few,TRBJ1-5,ASSSTGGGDQPQH
TRBV24-1,few,TRBJ1-2,ATSDPDRQGGNYGYT
TRBV4-1,.,TRBJ2-3,ASSQDPGLAATDTQY
TRBV7-9,few,TRBJ1-6,ASGGPMNSPLH
TRBV15,.,TRBJ1-4,ATSRVLPDEKLF
TRBV3-1,.,TRBJ2-7,ASSYGGDEQY
TRBV11-1,.,TRBJ2-5,ASSQLAGDEETQY
TRBV11-2,.,TRBJ2-5,ASSLDLWGQGIQETQY
TRBV6-2/TRBV6-3,.,TRBJ2-7,ASRQTEQY
TRBV5-1,few,TRBJ2-2,ASSLAASGEYTGELF
TRBV9,.,TRBJ2-5,ASSATGRGGETQY
TRBV12-3/TRBV12-4,.,TRBJ2-7,ASSLGSPGRYEQY
TRBV3-1,.,TRBJ2-5,ASSQGAGQETQY
TRBV30,few,TRBJ2-3,AWSVRVAPGTQY
TRBV27,.,TRBJ1-2,ASSFGGSNYGYT
TRBV5-6,.,TRBJ2-7,ASSEGHQNYEQY
TRBV11-2,few,TRBJ2-4,ASSFPTSSLAKNIQY
TRBV28,few,TRBJ2-1,ASRELAGAYNEQF
TRBV7-8,.,TRBJ2-2,ASSLRGPNTGELF
TRBV5-1,few,TRBJ1-1,ASSPMEGRTEAF
TRBV7-3,.,TRBJ2-1,ASSSEVGEQF
TRBV5-6,.,TRBJ2-1,ASSLRFNEQF
TRBV10-3,few,TRBJ2-7,AISEQRDRLSEQY
TRBV18,few,TRBJ2-7,ASSPRRTGTSYEQY
TRBV24-1,medium-sized,TRBJ2-1,ATSDLPGDRSYNEQF
TRBV5-1,many,TRBJ2-3,ASSLVGAQDTQY
TRBV2,few,TRBJ1-2,ASSEARTGEGYT
TRBV3-1,.,TRBJ1-3,ASRPDRSSGNTIY
TRBV7-2,.,TRBJ2-1,ASSRRGGQGVNEQF
TRBV7-2,few,TRBJ2-7,ASSGGGTYEQY
TRBV5-6,few,TRBJ2-7,ASSLRGRTGSEQY
TRBV5-1,few,TRBJ2-2,ASSLRRTPVTGFSGELF
TRBV7-9,few,TRBJ2-7,ASSQYGTSGTYEQY
TRBV18,few,TRBJ2-5,ASSPPQWGSQETQY
TRBV6-5,.,TRBJ1-6,ASSPGWVNSPLH
TRBV7-6,.,TRBJ2-5,ASSLSVAETQY
TRBV24-1,.,TRBJ1-1,ATRGGGDTEAF
TRBV6-1,.,TRBJ1-1,ASSDWGGAEAF
TRBV20-1,few,TRBJ2-7,SAREGVRTYEQY
TRBV12-3/TRBV12-4,.,TRBJ2-3,ASSSNAETTDTQY
TRBV4-1,.,TRBJ1-4,ASSQGWTGGEKLF
TRBV20-1,.,TRBJ2-1,SASVLAGDKSYNEQF
TRBV7-2,.,TRBJ2-1,ASSPDTSSYNEQF
TRBV9,.,TRBJ1-2,ASSVGDPPDLYGYT
TRBV7-9,.,TRBJ2-1,ASSLPGGRYNEQF
TRBV4-1,.,TRBJ1-1,ASSHRKGPRGTEAF
TRBV12-3/TRBV12-4,few,TRBJ1-5,ASSFGTGLNQPQH
TRBV19,.,TRBJ2-7,ASSDLKDEQY
TRBV5-1,.,TRBJ2-7,ASSTKLAGVRNEQY
TRBV20-1,few,TRBJ2-1,SARVLGPSSYNEQF
TRBV6-5,.,TRBJ2-7,ASSYVLGYEQY
TRBV29-1,few,TRBJ2-7,SVEDQLAGGPYEQY
TRBV11-2,few,TRBJ2-1,ASSLSGRANEQF